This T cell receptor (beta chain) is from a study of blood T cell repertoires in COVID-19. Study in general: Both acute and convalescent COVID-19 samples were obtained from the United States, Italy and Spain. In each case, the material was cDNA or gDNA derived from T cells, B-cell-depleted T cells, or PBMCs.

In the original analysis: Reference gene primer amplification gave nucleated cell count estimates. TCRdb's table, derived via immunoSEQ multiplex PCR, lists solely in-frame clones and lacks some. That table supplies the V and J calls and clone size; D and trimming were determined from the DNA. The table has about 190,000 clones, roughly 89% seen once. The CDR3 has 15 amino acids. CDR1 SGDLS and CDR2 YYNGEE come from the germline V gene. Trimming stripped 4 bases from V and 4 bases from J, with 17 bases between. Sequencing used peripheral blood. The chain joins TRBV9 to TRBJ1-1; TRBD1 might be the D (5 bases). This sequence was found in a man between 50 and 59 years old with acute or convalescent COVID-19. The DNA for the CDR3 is TGTGCCAGCAGCCAAAACTCAGGGTTGAGCACTGAAGCTTTCTTT. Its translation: CASSQNSGLSTEAFF.